This T cell receptor (beta chain) is drawn from a study of T cell repertoires in cytomegalovirus infection. Study context: Based on public TCR beta signatures, there were indications of CMV infection and of a matching HLA type. Study-wide points: Predominance within the ex vivo response was attributable to HLA-C-restricted CMV-specific TCR beta clonotypes. Totalled public TCR beta family frequency picked out people who carried CMV plus the relevant HLA.

V lost 0 bases and J lost 2, with 23 bases in between. The CDR3 runs 20 residues. Germline CDR1 and CDR2: MNHGY and SAAAGT. Remarks on this clonotype: The antigen is not known.

TCRdb independently ran MiXCR on the reads; one entry per CDR3 protein. This table has about 530,000 distinct CDR3 sequences, around 27% appearing once. V is TRBV6-8 and J is TRBJ1-3; D unclear. The sample comprised PBMCs. The clonotype comes from a human donor in good health (CMV status not recorded). Some clones in this sample may be carry-over from other donors' samples. The CDR3 DNA sequence: TGTGCCAGCAGTTACTCGCAGCCAGGAATAAGCCTGCAGACTGGAAACACCATATATTTT. Translated: CASSYSQPGISLQTGNTIYF.